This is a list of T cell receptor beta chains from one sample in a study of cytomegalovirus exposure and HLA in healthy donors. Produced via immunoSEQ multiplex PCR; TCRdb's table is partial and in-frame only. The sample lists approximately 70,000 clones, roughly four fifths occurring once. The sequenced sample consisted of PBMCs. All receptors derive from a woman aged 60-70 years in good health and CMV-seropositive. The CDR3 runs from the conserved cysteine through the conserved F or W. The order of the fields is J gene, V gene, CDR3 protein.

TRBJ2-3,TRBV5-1,CASSSGTNRGSTDTQYF
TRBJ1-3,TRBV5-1,CASSISGQDGNTIYF
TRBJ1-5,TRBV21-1,CASSYLDRGQVPQHF
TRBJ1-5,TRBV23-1,CASSQSYRFGNQPQHF
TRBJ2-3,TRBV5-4,CASSADRGRGTTPLF
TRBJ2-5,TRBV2,CAGAVQETQYF
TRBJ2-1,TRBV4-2,CASSLTSGGRGEQFF
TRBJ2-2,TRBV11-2,CASSYTGGDGELFF
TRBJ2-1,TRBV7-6,CASSLEGGSSYNEQFF
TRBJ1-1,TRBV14,CASSPRGNTEAFF
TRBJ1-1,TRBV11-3,CASSFPGNTEAFF
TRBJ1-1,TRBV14,CASSPDRTNKGSF
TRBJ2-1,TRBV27,CASSSGSYNEQFF